The 10 T cell receptor beta chains reported below all come from one sample, sequenced in a study of shared clonotypes between healthy human individuals. Profiled with immunoSEQ multiplex PCR; TCRdb holds only in-frame clones, not every one. The sample consists of roughly 490,000 clones, 76% of them appearing once. Material: PBMCs. These receptor sequences come from a woman in her 40s in good health. Some clones in this sample may be carry-over from other donors' samples.

This clone was detected a few times. The genes are TRBV28 and TRBJ2-7, with D unresolved. Per the germline V gene, CDR1 is MDHEN and CDR2 is SYDVKM. V lost 5 bases and J lost 0, with 14 bases in between. The CDR3 spans 15 residues. Here the CDR3 reads CASSGPLPSSYEQYF. The CDR3 nucleotides read TGTGCCAGCAGTGGACCGCTCCCGAGCTCCTACGAGCAGTACTTC. Complete variable domain (other parts from reference TRBV28 and TRBJ2-7): DVKVTQSSRYLVKRTGEKVFLECVQDMDHENMFWYRQDPGLGLRLIYFSYDVKMKEKGDIPEGYSVSREKKERFSLILESASTNQTSMYLCASSGPLPSSYEQYFGPGTRLTVT.

A single count supports this clone. The V call is TRBV5-1, the J call TRBJ1-1; D is ambiguous. Germline loops: CDR1 SGHRS, CDR2 YFSETQ. V lost 0 bases and J 0 bases, leaving 3 bases between the germline ends. The CDR3 extends over 13 amino acids. CDR3 coding DNA: TGCGCCAGCAGCTTGGGCATGAACACTGAAGCTTTCTTT. Protein sequence: CASSLGMNTEAFF. Filled out from reference TRBV5-1 and TRBJ1-1, the complete variable domain reads KAGVTQTPRYLIKTRGQQVTLSCSPISGHRSVSWYQQTPGQGLQFLFEYFSETQRNKGNFPGRFSGRQFSNSRSEMNVSTLELGDSALYLCASSLGMNTEAFFGQGTRLTVV.

This chain uses TRBV7-9 with TRBJ1-2, with D unclear. Germline-derived CDR1 and CDR2 are SEHNR and FQNEAQ (reference sequence). V was trimmed by 2 bases and J by 8 bases, leaving 6 bases between them. CDR3 length: 11 residues. The CDR3 loop reads CASSLSGGYTF. The CDR3 coding sequence is TGTGCCAGCAGCTTATCGGGGGGCTACACCTTC.

A word on this clone: At one boundary the junction diverges from the germline segment, which might be a read error. This sequence joins TRBV29-1 and TRBJ2-5; 9 bases align to TRBD1. Germline-derived CDR1 and CDR2 are SQVTM and ANQGSEA. CDR3 length: 15 residues. The CDR3, as DNA: TGCAGCGTTGTAAACAGGGGGCGTTTCCAAGAGGCCCAGTACTTC. Translating it yields CSVVNRGRFQEAQYF. The full variable domain, rest sourced from reference TRBV29-1 and TRBJ2-5, is SAVISQKPSRDICQRGTSLTIQCQVDSQVTMMFWYRQQPGQSLTLIATANQGSEATYESGFVIDKFPISRPNLTFSTLTVSNMSPEDSSIYLCSVVNRGRFQEAQYFGPGTRLLVL.

This clone has just a few counts. The rearrangement links TRBV5-1 to TRBJ2-7; 8 nucleotides agree with TRBD2. V was pared by 5 bases and J by 0 bases, with 10 bases of the junction left unmatched. The CDR3 has 16 amino acids. Germline V gene lookup returns CDR1 SGHRS and CDR2 YFSETQ. CDR3: CASSRGLAGYSYEQYF. CDR3 nucleotides: TGCGCCAGCAGTCGGGGGCTAGCGGGTTACTCCTACGAGCAGTACTTC.

The rearrangement uses TRBV9 and TRBJ2-7; perhaps TRBD1 as D (6 bases). There are 13 residues in the CDR3. The ends were cut back, 4 bases at V and 3 bases at J, with 11 bases in the middle. Germline V gene sequence: CDR1 SGDLS, CDR2 YYNGEE. CDR3 DNA sequence: TGTGCCAGCAGCCCACCCAGGGGCTACGAGCAGTACTTC. Its protein is CASSPPRGYEQYF.

This clone appeared a few times. V and J are TRBV7-9 and TRBJ2-7; D uncertain. This CDR3 region has 14 residues. Per germline, CDR1 SEHNR and CDR2 FQNEAQ (reference sequence). Trimming removed 5 bases from V and 4 bases from J, with 15 bases in between. The CDR3: CASSHHPSPYEQYF. CDR3 DNA sequence: TGTGCCAGCAGCCACCACCCTTCCCCGTACGAGCAGTACTTC.

The chain has TRBV27 and TRBJ2-1; 7 positions match TRBD1. From germline, CDR1 is MNHEY and CDR2 SMNVEV (reference sequence). The CDR3 length is 13 residues. V was clipped by 6 bases and J by 4 bases; unmatched bases: 3. CDR3 sequence: CASRWTGYNEQFF. The CDR3, as DNA: TGTGCCAGCAGGTGGACAGGTTACAATGAGCAGTTCTTC.

The genes are TRBV5-8 and TRBJ2-7, with a weak D call TRBD1 (6 bases). There are 12 residues in the CDR3. Germline V gives CDR1 SGHTS, CDR2 YDEGEE. V lost 5 bases and J lost 3, with 9 bases in between. CDR3 amino acids: CASRNRDYEQYF. In DNA, the CDR3 is TGTGCCAGCAGGAACAGGGACTACGAGCAGTACTTC.

V usage is TRBV25-1 and J usage is TRBJ2-3; 9 bases line up with TRBD2. The CDR3 is 15 residues long. In germline, CDR1 is MGHDK, CDR2 SYGVNS. Germline trimming cut 10 bases from V and 4 bases from J; bases unmatched to any gene: 12. The CDR3 sequence: CATGCSGRCADTQYF. In DNA, the CDR3 is TGTGCCACCGGTTGTAGCGGGAGATGTGCAGATACGCAGTATTTT.